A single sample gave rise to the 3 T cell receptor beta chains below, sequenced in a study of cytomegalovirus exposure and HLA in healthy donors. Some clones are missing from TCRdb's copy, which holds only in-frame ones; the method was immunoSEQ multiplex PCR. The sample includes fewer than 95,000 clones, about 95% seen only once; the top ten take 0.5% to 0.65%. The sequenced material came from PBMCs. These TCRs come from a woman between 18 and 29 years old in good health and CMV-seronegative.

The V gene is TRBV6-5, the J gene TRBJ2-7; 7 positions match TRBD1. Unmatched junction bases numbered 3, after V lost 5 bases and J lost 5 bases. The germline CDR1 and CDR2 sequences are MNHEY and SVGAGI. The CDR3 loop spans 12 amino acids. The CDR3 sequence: CASSIGGHEQYF. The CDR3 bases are TGTGCCAGCAGTATAGGGGGCCACGAGCAGTACTTC.

The CDR3 here is CASSGTGESSPLHF. The CDR3, as DNA: TGTGCCAGCAGTGGGACAGGGGAAAGTTCACCCCTCCACTTT. V is TRBV6-1 and J is TRBJ1-6; 9 bases are shared with TRBD1. Germline CDR1 reads MNHNS; CDR2 reads SASEGT. J lost 9 bases, V lost 4 bases, and 4 bases had no gene match. The CDR3 is 14 residues long.

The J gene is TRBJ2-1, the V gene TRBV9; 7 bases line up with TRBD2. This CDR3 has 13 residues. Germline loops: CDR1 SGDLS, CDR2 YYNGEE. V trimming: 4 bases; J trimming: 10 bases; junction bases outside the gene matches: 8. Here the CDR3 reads CASSPTTGREQFF. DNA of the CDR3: TGTGCCAGCAGCCCGACAACCGGGAGGGAGCAGTTCTTC.